Here is one TCR beta chain with its context. Antigen specificity is unknown. MiXCR, run by TCRdb on the 5' RACE reads, gives a single entry per CDR3 protein. The data show a few hundred thousand distinct CDR3 sequences, with less than 20% seen just once and 12% held by the top ten. These data belong to a study of identical twins. Findings and caveats of the study: Surplus twin overlap in beta out-of-frame sequences was less pronounced.

What was sequenced was naive T cells sorted from blood. This TCR was recovered from a man in his fifties in good health.

The CDR3 sequence: CASSEAGNQPQHF. The CDR3 DNA is TGTGCCAGCAGTGAGGCTGGGAATCAGCCCCAGCATTTT. The chain joins TRBV25-1 to TRBJ1-5; no clear D. Trimming took 3 bases from V and 4 from J, leaving 7 bases between them. Germline CDR1 is MGHDK and CDR2 is SYGVNS. The CDR3 has 13 amino acids. The full variable domain, with the rest looked up from reference TRBV25-1 and TRBJ1-5, is EADIYQTPRYLVIGTGKKITLECSQTMGHDKMYWYQQDPGMELHLIHYSYGVNSTEKGDLSSESTVSRIRTEHFPLTLESARPSHTSQYLCASSEAGNQPQHFGDGTRLSIL.